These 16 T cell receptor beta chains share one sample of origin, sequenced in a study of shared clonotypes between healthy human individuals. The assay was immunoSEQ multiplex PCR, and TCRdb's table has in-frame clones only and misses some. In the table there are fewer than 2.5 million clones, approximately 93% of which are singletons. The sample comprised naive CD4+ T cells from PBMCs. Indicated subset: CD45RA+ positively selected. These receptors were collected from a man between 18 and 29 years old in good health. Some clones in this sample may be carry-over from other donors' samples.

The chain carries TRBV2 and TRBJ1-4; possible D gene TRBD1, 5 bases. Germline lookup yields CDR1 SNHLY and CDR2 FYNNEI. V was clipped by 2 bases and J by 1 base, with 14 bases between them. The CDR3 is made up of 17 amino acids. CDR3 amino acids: CASSENPQGLTNEKLFF. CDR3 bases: TGTGCCAGCAGTGAAAACCCCCAGGGTTTAACTAATGAAAAACTGTTTTTT.

The CDR3: CASSYPGAGHNEQFF. The DNA of the CDR3 is TGTGCCAGCAGCTACCCTGGAGCGGGGCACAATGAGCAGTTCTTC. The chain has TRBV7-2 and TRBJ2-1; 7 bases agree with TRBD2. Germline CDR1 and CDR2: SGHTA and FQGNSA. Trimming removed 4 bases from V and 5 bases from J; junction bases left unmatched: 8. The CDR3 totals 15 residues.

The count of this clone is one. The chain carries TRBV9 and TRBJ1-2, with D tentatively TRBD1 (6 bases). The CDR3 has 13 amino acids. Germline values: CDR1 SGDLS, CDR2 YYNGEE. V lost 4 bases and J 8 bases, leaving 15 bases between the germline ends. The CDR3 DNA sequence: TGTGCCAGCAGCACCCCCAACAGGGACGGCTACACCTTC. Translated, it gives CASSTPNRDGYTF.

CDR3 sequence (DNA): TGCGCCAGCAGCCAAGGTCGGCAGGAACCTAGCAATCAGCCCCAGCATTTT. This translates into CASSQGRQEPSNQPQHF. The chain links TRBV4-1 to TRBJ1-5; D uncertain. Per germline, CDR1 MGHRA and CDR2 YSYEKL. The CDR3 is 17 amino acids. V shed 1 base and J shed 0 bases, with 13 bases lying between them.

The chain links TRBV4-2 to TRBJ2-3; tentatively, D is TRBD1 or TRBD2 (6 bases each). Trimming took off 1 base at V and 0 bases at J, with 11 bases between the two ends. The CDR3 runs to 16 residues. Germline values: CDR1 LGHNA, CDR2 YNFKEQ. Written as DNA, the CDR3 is TGTGCCAGCAGCCAAGTCGGAGGGGGAAGCACAGATACGCAGTATTTT. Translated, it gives CASSQVGGGSTDTQYF.

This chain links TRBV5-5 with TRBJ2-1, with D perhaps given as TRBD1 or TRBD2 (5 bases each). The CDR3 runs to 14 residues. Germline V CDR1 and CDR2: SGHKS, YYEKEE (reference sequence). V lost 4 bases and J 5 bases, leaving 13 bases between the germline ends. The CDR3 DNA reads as TGTGCCAGCAGCGTGACCGGGACGGACAATGAGCAGTTCTTC. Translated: CASSVTGTDNEQFF.

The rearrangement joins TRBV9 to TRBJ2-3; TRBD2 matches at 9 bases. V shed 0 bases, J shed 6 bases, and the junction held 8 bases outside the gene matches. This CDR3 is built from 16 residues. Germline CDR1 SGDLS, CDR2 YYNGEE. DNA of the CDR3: TGTGCCAGCAGCGTAGATCCAGCGGGAGGCCTGGATACGCAGTATTTT. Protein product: CASSVDPAGGLDTQYF. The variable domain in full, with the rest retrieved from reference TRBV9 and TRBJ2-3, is DSGVTQTPKHLITATGQRVTLRCSPRSGDLSVYWYQQSLDQGLQFLIQYYNGEERAKGNILERFSAQQFPDLHSELNLSSLELGDSALYFCASSVDPAGGLDTQYFGPGTRLTVL.

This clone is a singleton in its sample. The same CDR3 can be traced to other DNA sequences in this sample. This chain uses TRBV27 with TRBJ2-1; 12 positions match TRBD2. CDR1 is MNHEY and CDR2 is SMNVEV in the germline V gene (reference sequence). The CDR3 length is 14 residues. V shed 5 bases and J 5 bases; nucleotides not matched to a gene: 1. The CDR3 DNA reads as TGTGCCAGCAGTCGACTAGCGGGGGACAATGAGCAGTTCTTC. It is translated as CASSRLAGDNEQFF.

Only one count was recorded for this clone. CDR3 protein: CASSLAPTGAFF. The CDR3 DNA is TGTGCCAGCAGCTTAGCCCCCACGGGAGCTTTCTTT. J is TRBJ1-1 and V is TRBV7-9; D is ambiguous. The germline gives CDR1 SEHNR, CDR2 FQNEAQ (reference sequence). This CDR3 is built from 12 residues. The germline V and J ends were trimmed by 0 bases and 10 bases, with 9 bases remaining between them.

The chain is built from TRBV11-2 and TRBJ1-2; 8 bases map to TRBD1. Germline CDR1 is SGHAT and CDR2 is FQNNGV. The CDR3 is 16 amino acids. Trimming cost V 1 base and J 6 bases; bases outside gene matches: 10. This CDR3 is CASSLGTGTFGDGYTF. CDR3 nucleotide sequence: TGTGCCAGCAGCTTAGGGACAGGGACTTTTGGAGATGGCTACACCTTC. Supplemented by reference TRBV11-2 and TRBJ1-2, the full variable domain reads EAGVAQSPRYKIIEKRQSVAFWCNPISGHATLYWYQQILGQGPKLLIQFQNNGVVDDSQLPKDRFSAERLKGVDSTLKIQPAKLEDSAVYLCASSLGTGTFGDGYTFGSGTRLTVV.

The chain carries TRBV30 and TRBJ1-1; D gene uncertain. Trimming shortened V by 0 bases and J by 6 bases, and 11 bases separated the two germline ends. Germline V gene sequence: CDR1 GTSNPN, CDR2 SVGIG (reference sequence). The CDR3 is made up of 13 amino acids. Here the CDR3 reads CAWSVLSSAEAFF. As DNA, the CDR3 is TGTGCCTGGAGTGTGCTTAGTTCTGCTGAAGCTTTCTTT.

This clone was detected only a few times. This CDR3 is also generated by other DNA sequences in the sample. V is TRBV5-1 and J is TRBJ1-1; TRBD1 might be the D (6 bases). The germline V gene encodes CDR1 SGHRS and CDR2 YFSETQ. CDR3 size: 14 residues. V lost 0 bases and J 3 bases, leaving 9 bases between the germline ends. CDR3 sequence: CASSLGGGDTEAFF. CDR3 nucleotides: TGCGCCAGCAGCTTGGGAGGGGGAGACACTGAAGCTTTCTTT.

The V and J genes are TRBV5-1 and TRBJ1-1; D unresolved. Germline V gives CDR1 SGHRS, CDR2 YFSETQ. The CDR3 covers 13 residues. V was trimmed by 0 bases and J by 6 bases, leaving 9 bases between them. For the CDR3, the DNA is TGCGCCAGCAGCTTGGCCTCCGGGGCTGAAGCTTTCTTT. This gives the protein CASSLASGAEAFF.

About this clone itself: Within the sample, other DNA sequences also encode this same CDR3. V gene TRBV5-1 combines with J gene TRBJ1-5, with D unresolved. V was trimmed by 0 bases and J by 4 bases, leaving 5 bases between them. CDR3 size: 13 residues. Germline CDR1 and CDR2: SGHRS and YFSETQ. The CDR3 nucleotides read TGCGCCAGCAGCTTGGAACCAAATCAGCCCCAGCATTTT. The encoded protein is CASSLEPNQPQHF.

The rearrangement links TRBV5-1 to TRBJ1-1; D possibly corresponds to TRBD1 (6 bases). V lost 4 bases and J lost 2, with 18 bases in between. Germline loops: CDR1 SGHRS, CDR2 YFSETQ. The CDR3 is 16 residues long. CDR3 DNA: TGCGCCAGCAGCAATCGACAGGACTCATACAACACTGAAGCTTTCTTT. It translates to CASSNRQDSYNTEAFF.

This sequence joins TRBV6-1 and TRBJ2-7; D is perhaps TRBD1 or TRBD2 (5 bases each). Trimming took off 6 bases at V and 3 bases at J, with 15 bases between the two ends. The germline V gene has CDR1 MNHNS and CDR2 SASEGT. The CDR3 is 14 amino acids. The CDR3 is CASSVRGPGYEQYF. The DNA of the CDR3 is TGTGCCAGCAGCGTCCGGGGACCCGGCTACGAGCAGTACTTC.